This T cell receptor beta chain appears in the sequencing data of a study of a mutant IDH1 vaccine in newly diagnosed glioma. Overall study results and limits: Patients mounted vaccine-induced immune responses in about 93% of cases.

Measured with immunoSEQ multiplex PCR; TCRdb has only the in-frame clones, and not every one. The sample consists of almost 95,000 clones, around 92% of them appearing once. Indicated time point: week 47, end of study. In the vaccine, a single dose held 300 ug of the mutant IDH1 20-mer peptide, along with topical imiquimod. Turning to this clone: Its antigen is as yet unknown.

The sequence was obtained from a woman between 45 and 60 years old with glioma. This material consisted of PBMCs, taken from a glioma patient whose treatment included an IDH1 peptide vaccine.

For the CDR3, the DNA is TGTGCCAGCAGCGGCGTGGGACAGGGAAGGGGGTACGAGCAGTACTTC. It translates to CASSGVGQGRGYEQYF. The chain combines TRBV28 with TRBJ2-7, with 9 nucleotides matching TRBD1. This CDR3 has 16 residues. V gave up 6 bases and J gave up 4 bases; unmatched junction bases: 13. Germline values: CDR1 MDHEN, CDR2 SYDVKM. Full variable domain (remainder filled in from reference TRBV28 and TRBJ2-7): DVKVTQSSRYLVKRTGEKVFLECVQDMDHENMFWYRQDPGLGLRLIYFSYDVKMKEKGDIPEGYSVSREKKERFSLILESASTNQTSMYLCASSGVGQGRGYEQYFGPGTRLTVT.